This TCR beta chain appears in the sequencing data of a study of PD-L1 blockade in urothelial cancer. Across the study: Intravenous atezolizumab, 1,200 mg every 3 weeks, was begun by patients around 2014. Between 0 and 3 prior chemotherapy regimens had been given to patients.

Germline V gene data show CDR1 as MNHEY and CDR2 as SMNVEV (reference sequence). The CDR3 runs to 15 residues. V lost 2 bases to trimming and J lost 2 bases, with 10 bases between them. The cohort comprised individuals with locally advanced or metastatic urothelial carcinoma. Spiking each PCR with synthetic TCR analog templates was performed. Only in-frame clones appear in the TCRdb table, and some are missing; sequencing was by immunoSEQ multiplex PCR. The top ten clones hold under 0.95% of a sample with some 100,000 clones, over 80% of them seen once. The chain has TRBV27 and TRBJ1-3; the D gene is possibly TRBD1 (5 bases). The clonotype comes from an elderly woman with urothelial cancer. Material: PBMCs, obtained around atezolizumab (anti-PD-L1) treatment. The DNA of the CDR3 is TGTGCCAGCAGTTTAACAGGTTTTGCTGGAAACACCATATATTTT. This translates into CASSLTGFAGNTIYF.